This T cell receptor (beta chain) was sequenced during a study of blood T cells in healthy people across ages. Study-level background: In model experiments, template switching was able to capture about one barcoded beta molecule for every two T cells that were present.

CDR3 length: 14 residues. Germline CDR1 is MNHNS and CDR2 is SASEGT. The V and J ends lost 1 base and 4 bases respectively, with 5 bases between them. Those donating, healthy Caucasian individuals from Russia, were aged roughly 6 to 90. Study-wide results and limits: Age brought a roughly linear fall in TCR beta diversity measured per million T cells.

A second PCR of 7 to 11 cycles used a sample-barcoded 5' primer and a J-beta primer mix. One entry per CDR3 protein, called by TCRdb with MiXCR from the 5' RACE reads. The sample holds over 600,000 distinct CDR3 sequences, approximately 53% seen once. To note about this clonotype: Its antigen remains unidentified.

Sequences were obtained from blood. The TCR was taken from a man aged 35-49 years in good health. This chain joins TRBV6-1 and TRBJ1-6; D is unresolved. CDR3 loop: CASSEDLYNSPLHF. CDR3 nucleotides: TGTGCCAGCAGTGAAGACTTATATAATTCACCCCTCCACTTT.